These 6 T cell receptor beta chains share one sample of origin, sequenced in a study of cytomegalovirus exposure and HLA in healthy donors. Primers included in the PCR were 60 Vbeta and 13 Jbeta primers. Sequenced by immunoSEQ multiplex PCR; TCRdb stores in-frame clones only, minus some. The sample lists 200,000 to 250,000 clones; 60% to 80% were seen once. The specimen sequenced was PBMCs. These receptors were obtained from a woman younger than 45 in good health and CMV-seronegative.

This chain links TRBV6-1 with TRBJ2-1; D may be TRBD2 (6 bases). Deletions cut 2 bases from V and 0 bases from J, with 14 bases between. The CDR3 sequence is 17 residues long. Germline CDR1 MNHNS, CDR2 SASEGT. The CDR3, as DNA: TGTGCCAGCAGTGAACATTTGGCGGGGACCTCCTACAATGAGCAGTTCTTC. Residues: CASSEHLAGTSYNEQFF.

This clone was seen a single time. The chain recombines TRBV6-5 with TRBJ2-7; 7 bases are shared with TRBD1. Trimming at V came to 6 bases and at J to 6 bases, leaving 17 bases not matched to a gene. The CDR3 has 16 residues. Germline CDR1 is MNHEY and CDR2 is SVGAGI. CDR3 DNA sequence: TGTGCCAGCAGCTACACTATGGGACAGTGGGGGCCCGAGCAGTACTTC. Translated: CASSYTMGQWGPEQYF.

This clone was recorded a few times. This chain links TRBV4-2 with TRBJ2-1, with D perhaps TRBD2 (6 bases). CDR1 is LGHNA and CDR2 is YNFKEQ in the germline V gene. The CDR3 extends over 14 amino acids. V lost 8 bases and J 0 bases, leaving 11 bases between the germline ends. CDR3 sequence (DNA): TGTGCCAGCGAGGGGCGGGACTCCTACAATGAGCAGTTCTTC. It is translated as CASEGRDSYNEQFF.

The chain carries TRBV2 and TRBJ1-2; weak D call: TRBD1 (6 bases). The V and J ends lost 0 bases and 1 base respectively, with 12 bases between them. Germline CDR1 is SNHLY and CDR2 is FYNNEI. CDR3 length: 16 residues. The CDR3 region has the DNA TGTGCCAGCAGTGAAGCGGGGGCCTGGTATAACTATGGCTACACCTTC. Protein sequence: CASSEAGAWYNYGYTF.

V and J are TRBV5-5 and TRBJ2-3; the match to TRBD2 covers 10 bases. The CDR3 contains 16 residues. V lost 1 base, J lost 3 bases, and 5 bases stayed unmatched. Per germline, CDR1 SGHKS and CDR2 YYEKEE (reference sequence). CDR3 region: CASSLSGAGGTDTQYF. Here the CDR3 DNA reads TGTGCCAGCAGCTTGAGCGGAGCGGGAGGGACAGATACGCAGTATTTT.

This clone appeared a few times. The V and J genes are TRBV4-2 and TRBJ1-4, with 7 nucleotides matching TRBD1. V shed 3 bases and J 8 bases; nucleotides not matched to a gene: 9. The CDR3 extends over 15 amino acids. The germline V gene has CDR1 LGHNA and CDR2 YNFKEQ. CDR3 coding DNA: TGTGCCAGCAGCCACCCCGAAGGGGGCGCAGAAAAACTGTTTTTT. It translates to CASSHPEGGAEKLFF.